This entry lists 24 T cell receptor beta chains sequenced from one sample in a study of molecular identifiers for immune sequencing clone quantification. TCRdb reanalysed the PCR reads using MiXCR and keeps one entry per CDR3 protein. The repertoire consists of approximately 500,000 distinct CDR3 sequences, with around 23% occurring once and the leading ten covering roughly 0.77%. The sequencing sample was made of naive CD8+ T cells from blood, with Jurkat cell RNA spiked in. The subset was: FACS-sorted CD8+CD4-CCR7+CD45RA+ naive T cells. These receptors all stem from a human donor in good health. Some libraries in this study had Jurkat cell RNA spiked in.

This clonotype was observed a few times. The rearrangement uses TRBV19 and TRBJ2-1; D is unclear. This CDR3 is built from 15 residues. The germline gives CDR1 LNHDA, CDR2 SQIVND (reference sequence). V was cut by 6 bases and J by 0 bases, with 12 bases left in between. This CDR3 reads CASSLGPLSYNEQFF. CDR3 DNA sequence: TGTGCCAGTAGCCTAGGGCCCCTCTCCTACAATGAGCAGTTCTTC.

The chain employs TRBV5-1 and TRBJ2-5, with 8 bases that match TRBD1. J gave up 3 bases and V 0 bases, and 1 base lay outside the gene matches. Per germline, CDR1 SGHRS and CDR2 YFSETQ. The CDR3 runs to 14 residues. The CDR3 coding sequence is TGCGCCAGCAGCTTGGAACAGGGGGAAGAGACCCAGTACTTC. Translated, it gives CASSLEQGEETQYF. Complete variable domain (other parts from reference TRBV5-1 and TRBJ2-5): KAGVTQTPRYLIKTRGQQVTLSCSPISGHRSVSWYQQTPGQGLQFLFEYFSETQRNKGNFPGRFSGRQFSNSRSEMNVSTLELGDSALYLCASSLEQGEETQYFGPGTRLLVL.

This clonotype was recorded at least ten times. The CDR3 DNA reads as TGTGCCAGCAGTGAGACTTGGGATACGCAGTATTTT. This codes for CASSETWDTQYF. The rearrangement links TRBV28 to TRBJ2-3; D is unclear. The length of the CDR3 is 12 residues. Between the trimmed V and J ends, which lost 5 bases and 6 bases, there was a span of 9 bases. Per the germline V gene, CDR1 is MDHEN and CDR2 is SYDVKM.

This chain links TRBV12-3 or TRBV12-4 with TRBJ1-2; tentatively, D is TRBD1 (6 bases). The CDR3 sequence is 19 residues long. The V end lost 4 bases, the J end lost 0 bases, and 24 bases lay between the germline ends. CDR3 region: CASSSLKARGVSPNYGYTF. CDR3 sequence (DNA): TGTGCCAGCAGTTCGTTAAAGGCAAGGGGGGTATCACCTAACTATGGCTACACCTTC.

Remarks on this clonotype: One junction end disagrees with the germline gene, perhaps due to a read error. The J gene is TRBJ2-3, the V gene TRBV27; weak D call: TRBD2 (6 bases). This CDR3 comprises 15 residues. Per germline, CDR1 MNHEY and CDR2 SMNVEV (reference sequence). CDR3 coding DNA: TGTGCCAGCAGTTATACTAGCCCGGGCACAGATACGCGGTATTTT. This codes for CASSYTSPGTDTRYF.

The genes are TRBV4-2 and TRBJ2-7, with a weak D call TRBD1 (5 bases). The CDR3 extends over 14 amino acids. Per the germline V gene, CDR1 is LGHNA and CDR2 is YNFKEQ. Trimming took off 0 bases at V and 9 bases at J, with 15 bases between the two ends. The CDR3 region is CASSQDRAPQGQYF. The CDR3 nucleotides read TGTGCCAGCAGCCAAGATCGTGCTCCCCAGGGGCAGTACTTC.

This chain links TRBV28 with TRBJ2-3, with 9 bases lining up with TRBD1. V lost 3 bases, J lost 5 bases, and 9 bases stayed unmatched. The CDR3 covers 16 residues. Germline CDR1 is MDHEN and CDR2 is SYDVKM. Here the CDR3 DNA reads TGTGCCAGCAGTTTCTCGGACAGGGGACCCAGAGATACGCAGTATTTT. Translated: CASSFSDRGPRDTQYF.

The rearrangement uses TRBV2 and TRBJ1-4, with TRBD1 matching 7 bases. Per the germline V gene, CDR1 is SNHLY and CDR2 is FYNNEI. CDR3 length equals 14 residues. Unmatched junction bases numbered 12, after V lost 6 bases and J lost 11 bases. The CDR3 protein is CASSNGQALIKLFF. CDR3 DNA: TGTGCCAGCAGCAATGGACAGGCGCTTATTAAACTGTTTTTT.

This clonotype turned up a few times. The CDR3 is CASQGRWEPSGDTQYF. The CDR3 DNA is TGTGCCAGTCAAGGTCGCTGGGAGCCCTCGGGGGATACGCAGTATTTT. This chain uses TRBV28 with TRBJ2-3; the D gene is possibly TRBD2 (5 bases). The germline CDR1 and CDR2 sequences are MDHEN and SYDVKM. There are 16 residues in the CDR3. Trimming took 9 bases from V and 6 from J, leaving 25 bases between them.

Comments on this clonotype: It may be a read error: a sequence one base away is much more abundant. This chain connects TRBV3-1 to TRBJ2-7; TRBD2 matches 9 bases. Looked up from germline, CDR1 is LGHDT and CDR2 is YNNKEL (reference sequence). This CDR3 has 11 amino acids. Written as DNA, the CDR3 is TGTGCCAGCAGCCAAGAGGGACTAGCCAACTTC. Translating gives CASSQEGLANF.

This chain uses TRBV7-2 with TRBJ2-3, with D maybe TRBD2 (6 bases). Trimming stripped 5 bases from V and 11 bases from J, with 29 bases between. CDR3 length: 17 residues. Per germline, CDR1 SGHTA and CDR2 FQGNSA. CDR3 sequence reads: CASSPRPPSRRAGEQYF. The CDR3 DNA is TGTGCCAGCAGCCCCCGCCCGCCTAGCAGGAGGGCCGGTGAGCAGTATTTT.

The chain has TRBV2 and TRBJ2-7; D uncertain. Trimming pared 6 bases from V and 5 bases from J, leaving 5 bases between. The length of the CDR3 is 10 residues. From germline, CDR1 is SNHLY and CDR2 FYNNEI. CDR3 sequence (DNA): TGTGCCAGCAGGTCCCACGAGCAGTACTTC. This codes for CASRSHEQYF.

This clonotype appeared many times. This chain uses TRBV28 with TRBJ2-7; D is perhaps TRBD1 (6 bases). CDR3 length: 14 amino acids. V dropped 6 bases and J dropped 9 bases, with 21 bases sitting between them. Germline V lookup: CDR1 MDHEN, CDR2 SYDVKM. The CDR3 reads CASSPLDSAGRQYF. The CDR3 nucleotides read TGTGCCAGCAGCCCATTGGACAGTGCCGGGCGGCAGTACTTC. Looking up the rest from reference TRBV28 and TRBJ2-7 gives the full variable domain: DVKVTQSSRYLVKRTGEKVFLECVQDMDHENMFWYRQDPGLGLRLIYFSYDVKMKEKGDIPEGYSVSREKKERFSLILESASTNQTSMYLCASSPLDSAGRQYFGPGTRLTVT.

This clonotype was counted a few times. This chain connects TRBV6-1 to TRBJ1-1, with TRBD1 matching 10 bases. V was clipped by 7 bases and J by 4 bases; unmatched bases: 3. Germline assignment: CDR1 MNHNS and CDR2 SASEGT. The CDR3 is 13 amino acids. The CDR3 sequence: CASTGTGATEAFF. The DNA for the CDR3 is TGTGCCAGCACAGGGACAGGGGCCACTGAAGCTTTCTTT.

Notes on this clonotype: A much larger clonotype is one base distant, so this may be a read error. CDR3 loop: CASSSTGTGGYAQYF. CDR3 bases: TGTGCCAGCAGCTCCACCGGGACAGGGGGCTACGCGCAGTACTTC. This sequence joins TRBV13 and TRBJ2-7; the match to TRBD1 covers 12 bases. The V gene's germline CDR1 is PRHDT and CDR2 FYEKMQ (reference sequence). This CDR3 comprises 15 residues.

A word on this clonotype: Germline and junction disagree at one end, which may indicate a read error. The chain links TRBV7-9 to TRBJ2-5; TRBD1 matches at 8 bases. The CDR3 length is 15 residues. Per germline, CDR1 SEHNR and CDR2 FQNEAQ (reference sequence). The chain's CDR3 is CAGSTEMDRAETQYF. The DNA for the CDR3 is TGTGCCGGCAGTACTGAGATGGACAGGGCAGAGACCCAGTACTTC. Using reference TRBV7-9 and TRBJ2-5 for the parts outside the CDR3, the full variable domain is DTGVSQNPRHKITKRGQNVTFRCDPISEHNRLYWYRQTLGQGPEFLTYFQNEAQLEKSRLLSDRFSAERPKGSFSTLEIQRTEQGDSAMYLCAGSTEMDRAETQYFGPGTRLLVL.

This clonotype was seen many times. The chain joins TRBV20-1 to TRBJ2-3, with 7 bases that match TRBD2. Germline CDR1 is DFQATT and CDR2 is SNEGSKA (reference sequence). The length of the CDR3 is 19 residues. J lost 2 bases, V lost 0 bases, and 17 bases had no gene match. The chain's CDR3 is CSARDLQPRGRAITDTQYF. DNA of the CDR3: TGCAGTGCTAGAGATCTGCAGCCCCGGGGGAGGGCAATCACAGATACGCAGTATTTT.

For the CDR3, the DNA is TGCGCCAGCAGCCAAGTTAACCTAGCGGGTGAGACCCAGTACTTC. This translates into CASSQVNLAGETQYF. V usage is TRBV4-1 and J usage is TRBJ2-5; 8 bases fit TRBD2. The junction had 6 bases not matched to a gene; V was cut back by 1 base and J by 5 bases. CDR3 length: 15 amino acids. Germline CDR1 reads MGHRA; CDR2 reads YSYEKL.

In this sample, this clonotype turned up a few times. The chain links TRBV5-4 to TRBJ2-4; perhaps TRBD1 as D (6 bases). The CDR3 consists of 13 residues. Germline V CDR1 and CDR2: SGHNT, YYREEE (reference sequence). Trimming stripped 2 bases from V and 5 bases from J, with 8 bases between. CDR3 sequence: CASSLWTENIQYF. The CDR3 bases are TGTGCCAGCAGCTTATGGACAGAAAACATTCAGTACTTC.

This clonotype was counted many times. The chain is built from TRBV4-3 and TRBJ2-3; D is uncertain. This CDR3 contains 14 residues. Germline loops: CDR1 LGHNA, CDR2 YSLEER. The germline V and J ends were trimmed by 0 bases and 2 bases, with 6 bases remaining between them. In DNA form, the CDR3 reads TGCGCCAGCAGCCAAGATTCAGCCACAGATACGCAGTATTTT. This encodes CASSQDSATDTQYF.

In this sample, this clonotype turned up a few times. The rearrangement uses TRBV29-1 and TRBJ1-2; D perhaps matches TRBD1 (5 bases). This CDR3 spans 14 amino acids. V was shortened by 6 bases and J by 9 bases, with 23 bases between the two germline ends. From germline, CDR1 is SQVTM and CDR2 ANQGSEA. The CDR3 DNA reads as TGCAGCGTCGCGGGGACGGTAGAGGTTGGTAGCTACACCTTC. This sequence encodes CSVAGTVEVGSYTF.

V is TRBV5-6 and J is TRBJ2-7, with 7 bases identical to TRBD2. The CDR3 has 17 residues. The germline CDR1 and CDR2 sequences are SGHDT and YYEEEE. The V segment lost 3 bases and the J segment 6 bases; nucleotides outside the gene matches: 18. The CDR3 protein is CASSSGGGPRNFREQYF. For the CDR3, the DNA is TGTGCCAGCAGCTCTGGGGGGGGACCCAGGAACTTCCGCGAGCAGTACTTC.

The rearrangement joins TRBV11-2 to TRBJ2-7; D possibly matches TRBD1 or TRBD2 (5 bases each). The CDR3 runs 13 residues. The germline V gene has CDR1 SGHAT and CDR2 FQNNGV. Trimming removed 8 bases from V and 0 bases from J, with 11 bases in between. The CDR3 DNA reads as TGTGCCAGCGGGGACCAGGGCTCCTACGAGCAGTACTTC. Protein: CASGDQGSYEQYF. Using reference TRBV11-2 and TRBJ2-7 for the parts outside the CDR3, the full variable domain is EAGVAQSPRYKIIEKRQSVAFWCNPISGHATLYWYQQILGQGPKLLIQFQNNGVVDDSQLPKDRFSAERLKGVDSTLKIQPAKLEDSAVYLCASGDQGSYEQYFGPGTRLTVT.

For this clonotype: Sequence at one end of the junction differs from germline and may be a read error. The gene calls are TRBV29-1 and TRBJ2-3; 7 nucleotides align to TRBD2. This CDR3 contains 16 residues. Germline CDR1 SQVTM, CDR2 ANQGSEA. CDR3 coding DNA: TGCGGCGTTCGTGGAGCCGCGGGAGTCAGCACAGATACGCAGTATTTT. Amino acid sequence: CGVRGAAGVSTDTQYF.